A single TCR beta chain is shown here with its context. TCRdb's table, derived via immunoSEQ multiplex PCR, lists solely in-frame clones and lacks some. This table holds approximately 490,000 clones, more than 75% found once. This record comes from a study of shared T cell receptors in the human thymus. The CDR3 is made up of 16 amino acids. V trimming: 4 bases; J trimming: 3 bases; junction bases outside the gene matches: 5. Germline CDR1 reads SGHTA; CDR2 reads FQGNSA. This same sample was also part of a study on human thymus T cells. From that study: Apparent bias marked the V and J gene usage of thymic and blood repertoires.

The material sequenced was thymocytes. The sequence came from a boy under three years old with a congenital heart defect. V usage is TRBV7-2 and J usage is TRBJ2-7; 14 bases agree with TRBD2. DNA of the CDR3: TGTGCCAGCAGCTCAGAGGGACTAGCGGGGGTCTACGAGCAGTACTTC. This gives the protein CASSSEGLAGVYEQYF.